This T cell receptor beta chain was found in a study of blood T cell repertoires in COVID-19. Study background: Sites in the United States, Italy and Spain provided acute and convalescent COVID-19 samples. T cells, B-cell-depleted T cells, or PBMCs provided the cDNA or gDNA that served as material.

CDR3 size: 16 residues. Germline CDR1 LGHNA, CDR2 YNFKEQ. V dropped 4 bases and J dropped 0 bases, with 13 bases sitting between them. Original analysis: By means of reference gene primer amplification, nucleated cell counts were estimated. Libraries were prepared by immunoSEQ multiplex PCR; TCRdb keeps only in-frame clonotypes and omits some of them. V and J calls and clone size follow that table, whereas D and trimming were derived from the DNA. This sample has about 140,000 clones, with around four fifths found just once. The receptor's source is a human donor in a cohort sampled during active COVID-19. The chain combines TRBV4-2 with TRBJ2-1, with TRBD2 as a possible D gene (6 bases). Sequenced: peripheral blood. The CDR3 coding sequence is TGTGCCAGCAGCCTGAGGCGCGGGATCTCCTACAATGAGCAGTTCTTC. Protein product: CASSLRRGISYNEQFF.